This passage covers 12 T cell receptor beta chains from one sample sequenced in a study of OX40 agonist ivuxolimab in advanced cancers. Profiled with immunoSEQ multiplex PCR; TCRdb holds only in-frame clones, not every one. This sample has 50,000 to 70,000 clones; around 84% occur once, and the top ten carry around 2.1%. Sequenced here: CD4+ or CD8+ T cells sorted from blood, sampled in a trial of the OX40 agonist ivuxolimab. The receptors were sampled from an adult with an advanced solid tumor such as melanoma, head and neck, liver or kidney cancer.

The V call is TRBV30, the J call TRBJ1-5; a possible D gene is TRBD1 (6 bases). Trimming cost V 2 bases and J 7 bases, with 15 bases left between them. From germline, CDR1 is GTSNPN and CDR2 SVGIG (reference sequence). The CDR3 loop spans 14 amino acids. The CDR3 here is CAWSIHRVGQPQHF. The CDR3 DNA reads TGTGCCTGGAGTATCCACAGGGTCGGGCAGCCCCAGCATTTT.

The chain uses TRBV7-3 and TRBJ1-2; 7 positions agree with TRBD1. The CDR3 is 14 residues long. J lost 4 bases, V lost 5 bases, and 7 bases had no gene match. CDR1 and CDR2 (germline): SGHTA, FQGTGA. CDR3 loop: CASSPSGQIYGYTF. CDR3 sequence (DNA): TGTGCCAGCAGCCCTTCGGGACAGATCTATGGCTACACCTTC.

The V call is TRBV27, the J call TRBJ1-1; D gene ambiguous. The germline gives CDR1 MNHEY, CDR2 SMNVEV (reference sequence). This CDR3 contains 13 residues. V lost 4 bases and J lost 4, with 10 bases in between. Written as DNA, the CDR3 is TGTGCCAGCAGTTATGGGGAGGGCACTGAAGCTTTCTTT. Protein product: CASSYGEGTEAFF.

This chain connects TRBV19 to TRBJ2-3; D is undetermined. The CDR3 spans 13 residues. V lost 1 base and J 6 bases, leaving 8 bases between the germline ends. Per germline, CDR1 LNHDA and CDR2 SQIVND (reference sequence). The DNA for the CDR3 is TGTGCCAGTAGTATAGCCCGGTGGGATACGCAGTATTTT. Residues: CASSIARWDTQYF.

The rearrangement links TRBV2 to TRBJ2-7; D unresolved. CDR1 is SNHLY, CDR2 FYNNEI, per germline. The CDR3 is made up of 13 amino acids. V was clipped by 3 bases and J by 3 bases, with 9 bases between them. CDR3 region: CASSENLDYEQYF. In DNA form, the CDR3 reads TGTGCCAGCAGTGAGAATTTGGACTACGAGCAGTACTTC.

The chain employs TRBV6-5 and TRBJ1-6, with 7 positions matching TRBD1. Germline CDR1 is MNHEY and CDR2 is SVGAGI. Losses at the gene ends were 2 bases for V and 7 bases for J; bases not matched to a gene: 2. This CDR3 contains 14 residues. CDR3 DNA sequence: TGTGCCAGCAGTTACGGGACAGAGAATTCACCCCTCCACTTT. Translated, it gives CASSYGTENSPLHF.

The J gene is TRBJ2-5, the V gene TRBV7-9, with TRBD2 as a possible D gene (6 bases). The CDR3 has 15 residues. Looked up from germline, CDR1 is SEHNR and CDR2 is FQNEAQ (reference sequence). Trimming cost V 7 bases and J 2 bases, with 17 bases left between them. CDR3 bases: TGTGCCAGCACCACGACGGGAGAAAATCAAGAGACCCAGTACTTC. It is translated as CASTTTGENQETQYF.

The CDR3: CASSGAGSRAEAFF. Here the CDR3 DNA reads TGTGCCAGCAGTGGCGCAGGGAGTCGGGCTGAAGCTTTCTTT. The chain uses TRBV28 and TRBJ1-1; perhaps TRBD1 as D (5 bases). CDR1 and CDR2 (germline): MDHEN, SYDVKM. This CDR3 region has 14 residues. The ends were cut back, 5 bases at V and 6 bases at J, with 16 bases in the middle. Drawing the rest from reference TRBV28 and TRBJ1-1, the complete variable domain is DVKVTQSSRYLVKRTGEKVFLECVQDMDHENMFWYRQDPGLGLRLIYFSYDVKMKEKGDIPEGYSVSREKKERFSLILESASTNQTSMYLCASSGAGSRAEAFFGQGTRLTVV.

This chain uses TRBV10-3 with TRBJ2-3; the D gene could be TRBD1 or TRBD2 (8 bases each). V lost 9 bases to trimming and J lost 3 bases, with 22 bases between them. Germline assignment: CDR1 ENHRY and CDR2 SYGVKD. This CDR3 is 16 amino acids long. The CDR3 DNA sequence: TGTGCCATGCGGGGGGATGGACAGGGAACTACAGATACGCAGTATTTT. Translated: CAMRGDGQGTTDTQYF.

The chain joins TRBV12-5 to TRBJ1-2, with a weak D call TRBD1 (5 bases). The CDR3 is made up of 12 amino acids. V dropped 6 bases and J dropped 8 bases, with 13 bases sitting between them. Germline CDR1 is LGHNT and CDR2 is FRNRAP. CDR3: CASGRGSGGYTF. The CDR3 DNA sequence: TGTGCTAGTGGCCGGGGGAGTGGAGGCTACACCTTC.

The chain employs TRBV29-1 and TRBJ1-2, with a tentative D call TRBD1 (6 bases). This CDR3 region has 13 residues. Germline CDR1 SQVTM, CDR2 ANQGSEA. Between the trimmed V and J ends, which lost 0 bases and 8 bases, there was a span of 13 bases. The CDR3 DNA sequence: TGCAGCGTTGAAGAACAGGGAAGTCGCGGCTACACCTTC. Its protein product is CSVEEQGSRGYTF. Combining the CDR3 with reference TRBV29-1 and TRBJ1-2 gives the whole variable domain SAVISQKPSRDICQRGTSLTIQCQVDSQVTMMFWYRQQPGQSLTLIATANQGSEATYESGFVIDKFPISRPNLTFSTLTVSNMSPEDSSIYLCSVEEQGSRGYTFGSGTRLTVV.

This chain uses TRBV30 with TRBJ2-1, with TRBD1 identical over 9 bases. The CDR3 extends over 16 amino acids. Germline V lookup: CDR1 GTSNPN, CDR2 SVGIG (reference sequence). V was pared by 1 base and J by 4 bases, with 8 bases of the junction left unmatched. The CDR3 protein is CAWSGDRVSNYNEQFF. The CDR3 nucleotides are TGTGCCTGGAGTGGGGACAGGGTCTCTAATTACAATGAGCAGTTCTTC.